The clone carrying this T cell receptor (beta chain) came up a few times. The antigen remains unidentified. The germline V gene encodes CDR1 WNHNN and CDR2 SYGVQD (reference sequence). V lost 0 bases to trimming and J lost 5 bases, with 11 bases between them. This CDR3 is 15 amino acids long. This entry belongs to a study of cytomegalovirus exposure and HLA in healthy donors. Study-wide results and limits: The study reported that TCR beta sequences accurately predicted HLA-A and HLA-B alleles in most subjects. An observed cluster of highly shared sequence variants was recorded as a likely sequencing artifact.

Primers: 60 Vbeta forward and 13 Jbeta reverse. The assay was immunoSEQ multiplex PCR, and TCRdb's table has in-frame clones only and misses some. There are 89,000 or so clones in the sample; under 85% occur only once, and roughly 11% lies in the top ten. The sequenced sample consisted of PBMCs. The chain employs TRBV10-1 and TRBJ2-1, with D perhaps matching TRBD2 (5 bases). The receptor was isolated from a man aged 18 to 29 in good health and CMV-seropositive. The CDR3 spells CASSESPASNNEQFF. The CDR3 DNA reads TGCGCCAGCAGTGAGTCGCCGGCTAGCAACAATGAGCAGTTCTTC.